This TCR beta chain is from a study of blood T cells in healthy people across ages. About 10 milliliters of peripheral blood were drawn from each donor. Using a J-beta primer mix together with a sample-barcoded 5' primer, a second PCR was run for 7 to 11 cycles. TCRdb passed the 5' RACE reads through MiXCR, listing each CDR3 protein once. Among more than 900,000 distinct CDR3 sequences listed, roughly a quarter were seen once. The germline CDR1 and CDR2 sequences are SGHRS and YFSETQ. The CDR3 length is 15 residues. The same data also went into a second study, on T cells of mothers and their children. That publication notes: Each donor was one of three healthy Caucasian mothers or one of their six children. Related mother-child pairs showed slightly higher but non-significant overlap than unrelated pairs.

Source material: blood. This chain joins TRBV5-1 and TRBJ2-1; D may be TRBD2 (5 bases). The DNA matches TRBJ2-7 better at its end, which makes the J call doubtful. This TCR was recovered from a girl under 10 years old in good health. CDR3 DNA: TGCGCCAGCAGTCTGACCTCCGGGATGGCAGGCGAGCAGTACTTC. Encoded protein: CASSLTSGMAGEQYF.